This T cell receptor beta chain originates from a study of OX40 agonist ivuxolimab in advanced cancers. Sequenced by immunoSEQ multiplex PCR; TCRdb stores in-frame clones only, minus some. The table has 63,000 or so clones, approximately 90% seen once. For this clone: Antigen: not known.

Trimming shortened V by 3 bases and J by 7 bases, and 11 bases separated the two germline ends. CDR3 length: 13 residues. CDR1 and CDR2 (germline): LNHDA, SQIVND (reference sequence). Study-wide points: There were, on average, more expanded clones in CD8+ T cells than in CD4+. Clonal expansion from baseline to week 6 occurred in both CD4+ and CD8+ T cells. Normalized T-cell clonal expansion was also low in a subset of nonresponders.

The material sequenced was CD4+ or CD8+ T cells sorted from blood, taken in a trial of the OX40 agonist ivuxolimab. V gene TRBV19 combines with J gene TRBJ2-3; no clear D gene. This clonotype was obtained from an adult with an advanced solid tumor such as melanoma, head and neck, liver or kidney cancer. CDR3 nucleotides: TGTGCCAGTAGTATTGCCCTGATTAATACGCAGTATTTT. Protein sequence: CASSIALINTQYF.